This is a list of T cell receptor beta chains from one sample in a study of neoadjuvant anti-PD-1 for oral cavity cancer. The method was immunoSEQ multiplex PCR; TCRdb's version includes in-frame clones alone and lacks a portion of them. Here the sample spans 20,000 to 25,000 clones, approximately 27% being singletons. Material: tumor tissue, obtained after nivolumab (anti-PD-1) treatment. The receptors here all came from a person between 40 and 80 years old with oral cavity squamous cell carcinoma. Both conserved end residues are part of each CDR3. Each record gives: CDR3 DNA, CDR3 protein, D gene, V gene, clone size, J gene. D genes are given only for firm matches. Some rows mark clone size as missing; the rest say once, few, many or name a class of expanded clone.

TGTGCCACCAGCAGGCCAACCGGGACTAGCGGCCACAATGAGCAGTTCTTC | CATSRPTGTSGHNEQFF | TRBD2 | TRBV15 | NA | TRBJ2-1
TGTGCCAGCAGGGAAACAGGGGCCAGCACTGAAGCTTTCTTT | CASRETGASTEAFF | TRBD1 | TRBV5-4 | NA | TRBJ1-1
TGTGCCAGCAGCCGAGGGCCGGACAGATACATTCAGTACTTC | CASSRGPDRYIQYF | NA | TRBV6-6 | large | TRBJ2-4
TGCGCCAGCAGCCTCATAGGACTAGCAGGGGAGACCCAGTACTTC | CASSLIGLAGETQYF | TRBD2 | TRBV4-1 | NA | TRBJ2-5
TGCAGTGCCCTCGACAATGAGCAGTTCTTC | CSALDNEQFF | NA | TRBV20-1 | NA | TRBJ2-1
TGTGCCAGCAGTGCTACAGGGGCGTTGAATTCACCCCTCCACTTT | CASSATGALNSPLHF | TRBD1 | TRBV2 | NA | TRBJ1-6
TGCGCCAGCAGCCGTTCCGTACAGGGCTTGACTAACTATGGCTACACCTTC | CASSRSVQGLTNYGYTF | NA | TRBV4-1 | NA | TRBJ1-2
TGTGCCAGCAGCTTATCGGCTAGCGGGAGGGGCGGGGAGCTGTTTTTT | CASSLSASGRGGELFF | TRBD2 | TRBV7-3 | NA | TRBJ2-2
TGTGCCAGCAACGGGGGTGGGGAGACCCAGTACTTC | CASNGGGETQYF | NA | TRBV2 | NA | TRBJ2-5
TGTGCCAGCGGGGCGGGGCACACAGATACGCAGTATTTT | CASGAGHTDTQYF | NA | TRBV6-4 | NA | TRBJ2-3
TGCGCCAGCAGCTTAGGTGGGACTCCCACAGATACGCAGTATTTT | CASSLGGTPTDTQYF | NA | TRBV5-1 | NA | TRBJ2-3
TGTGCCAGCAGCGCTCGATCCGAGACAGGGGGAAAGTTCTTC | CASSARSETGGKFF | TRBD1 | TRBV9 | few | TRBJ2-1
TGTGCCAGCAGCGGAGACAGGAAAAGCTCCTACGAGCAGTACTTC | CASSGDRKSSYEQYF | NA | TRBV11-2 | NA | TRBJ2-7
TGTGCCAGCAGCAGAACAGGGCTCGAGCAGTACTTC | CASSRTGLEQYF | NA | TRBV5-8 | NA | TRBJ2-7
TGTGCCAGCAGCGTAGGAGACAGCTACGAGCAGTACTTC | CASSVGDSYEQYF | NA | TRBV9 | few | TRBJ2-7
TGTGCCAGCAGGAGGACGGGAAGCTCTGGAAACACCATATATTTT | CASRRTGSSGNTIYF | NA | TRBV6-5 | few | TRBJ1-3
TGCGCCAGCAGCTATAACAGGGTGGGGGAGACCCAGTACTTC | CASSYNRVGETQYF | NA | TRBV4-1 | NA | TRBJ2-5
TGCGCCAGCAGCTTGGGTGCGGGAGTGTCAAATGAGCAGTTCTTC | CASSLGAGVSNEQFF | TRBD2 | TRBV5-1 | few | TRBJ2-1
TGTGCCAGCAGCGTCTCCGGGTTCACTGAAGCTTTCTTT | CASSVSGFTEAFF | NA | TRBV9 | many | TRBJ1-1
TGTGCCAGCAGTATTTACACCGGGGAGCTGTTTTTT | CASSIYTGELFF | NA | TRBV2 | once | TRBJ2-2
TGTGCCAGCAGCGTAGGACAGGGGAACTACAATGAGCAGTTCTTC | CASSVGQGNYNEQFF | TRBD1 | TRBV9 | many | TRBJ2-1
TGTGCCAGCAGCTCGCGCTGGGACAGGGACTCCTACGAGCAGTACTTC | CASSSRWDRDSYEQYF | TRBD1 | TRBV7-8 | few | TRBJ2-7
TGCGCCAGCAGCTTGCGCAGGGGAACCTACGAGCAGTACTTC | CASSLRRGTYEQYF | NA | TRBV5-1 | NA | TRBJ2-7
TGTGCCAGCAGTTACCCTGAAGTCTCCACTGAAGCTTTCTTT | CASSYPEVSTEAFF | NA | TRBV6-6 | few | TRBJ1-1
TGTGCCAGCAGCGTAGACCTAGCGGGACGCAATGAGCAGTTCTTC | CASSVDLAGRNEQFF | TRBD2 | TRBV9 | NA | TRBJ2-1
TGTGCCAGCAGCGACAGTCGGGGACAGGGCCGAAATGAGCAGTTCTTC | CASSDSRGQGRNEQFF | TRBD1 | TRBV13 | NA | TRBJ2-1
TGTGCCAGCAGCGCCAGGGGCTCCTACAATGAGCAGTTCTTC | CASSARGSYNEQFF | NA | TRBV9 | NA | TRBJ2-1
TGTGCCAGTAGTATTAGGGGGCCCGGGGAGCTGTTTTTT | CASSIRGPGELFF | TRBD1 | TRBV19 | few | TRBJ2-2
TGTGCCAGCAGTTACCGGGACAACTACGAGCAGTACTTC | CASSYRDNYEQYF | NA | TRBV27 | few | TRBJ2-7
TGTGCCTGGAGTGTAACGGGCAGAAACTATGGCTACACCTTC | CAWSVTGRNYGYTF | NA | TRBV30 | NA | TRBJ1-2
TGTGCCAGCAGTCAAGGGGGAGGAAATTCACCCCTCCACTTT | CASSQGGGNSPLHF | NA | TRBV6-5 | NA | TRBJ1-6
TGTGCCAGTAGTATGCAGGTTGATGATACGCAGTATTTT | CASSMQVDDTQYF | NA | TRBV19 | NA | TRBJ2-3
TGTGCCAGCGTCCGGGGACAGGGGCGCGAGCAGTACTTC | CASVRGQGREQYF | TRBD1 | TRBV28 | medium-sized | TRBJ2-7
TGCGCCAGCAGCCAACCCCTCAGGGGGTCCTACGAGCAGTACTTC | CASSQPLRGSYEQYF | TRBD1 | TRBV4-1 | few | TRBJ2-7
TGTGCCAGCAGCTTGGGGACACAGAGGAACTATGGCTACACCTTC | CASSLGTQRNYGYTF | NA | TRBV7-8 | NA | TRBJ1-2
TGTGCCAGCTCACCAACGAAAGGGAGGTGGTATGAAAAACTGTTTTTT | CASSPTKGRWYEKLFF | NA | TRBV18 | NA | TRBJ1-4
TGTGCCAGCAGCTTACGCGGGAGAACCGAGCAGTACTTC | CASSLRGRTEQYF | TRBD2 | TRBV11-1 | NA | TRBJ2-7
TGTGCCTGGAGCGACAGGCGGTTCTATGGCTACACCTTC | CAWSDRRFYGYTF | NA | TRBV30 | many | TRBJ1-2
TGTGCCAGCAGCCAAGATTTGGGACTATCCTACAATGAGCAGTTCTTC | CASSQDLGLSYNEQFF | TRBD2 | TRBV4-2 | few | TRBJ2-1
TGTGCCAGTAGAAAGACAGGGGGCGGAGTATTGAACACTGAAGCTTTCTTT | CASRKTGGGVLNTEAFF | TRBD1 | TRBV19 | few | TRBJ1-1
TGCGCCAGCAGCTTGCGTTCGGGGGTTAATGGCTACACCTTC | CASSLRSGVNGYTF | NA | TRBV5-4 | few | TRBJ1-2
TGCGCCAGCAGCTTGGTTGGTCCTTCCTATGGCTACACCTTC | CASSLVGPSYGYTF | NA | TRBV5-1 | few | TRBJ1-2
TGCGCCACCTCCGGACAATTGGCAGATACGCAGTATTTT | CATSGQLADTQYF | NA | TRBV5-1 | NA | TRBJ2-3
TGTGCCAGCAGCTTGACCTGGGGAGTCCACAATGAGCAGTTCTTC | CASSLTWGVHNEQFF | NA | TRBV11-2 | once | TRBJ2-1
TGCGCCAGCAGCCTAGCGACAGGAAGTTATGGCTACACCTTC | CASSLATGSYGYTF | NA | TRBV5-1 | NA | TRBJ1-2
TGTGCCAGCAGCGTCCAGACTAGCGGTGAGCAGTTCTTC | CASSVQTSGEQFF | TRBD2 | TRBV7-3 | NA | TRBJ2-1
TGTGCCAGCAGCTCCGTTACGGGACAGGTAACCTACGAGCAGTACTTC | CASSSVTGQVTYEQYF | TRBD1 | TRBV5-6 | NA | TRBJ2-7
TGTGCCAGCAGCCAATCCAGGACAGAAAAACTGTTTTTT | CASSQSRTEKLFF | NA | TRBV16 | NA | TRBJ1-4
TGCGCCAGCAGCCCTCGGACGGGGTCCAATCAGCCCCAGCATTTT | CASSPRTGSNQPQHF | NA | TRBV4-1 | few | TRBJ1-5
TGTGCCAGCAGTACCCTGGGCGAGCAGTACTTC | CASSTLGEQYF | NA | TRBV28 | NA | TRBJ2-7
TGTGCCAGCAACCGGGAAGCGAACACTGAAGCTTTCTTT | CASNREANTEAFF | NA | TRBV2 | NA | TRBJ1-1
TGTGCCTGGAGTACAGGGAACTATGGCTACACCTTC | CAWSTGNYGYTF | NA | TRBV30 | many | TRBJ1-2
TGTGCCAGCAGTGGGACAGGGGGACGCACTGAAGCTTTCTTT | CASSGTGGRTEAFF | TRBD1 | TRBV2 | NA | TRBJ1-1
TGCGCCAGCAGTGAGAAAGAGACCCAGTACTTC | CASSEKETQYF | NA | TRBV10-2 | few | TRBJ2-5
TGTGCCAGTTCCCAAACTAACTATGGCTACACCTTC | CASSQTNYGYTF | NA | TRBV19 | NA | TRBJ1-2
TGCGCCAGCAGCCAAGATCAGTTCCTTGCAAGGCTGTTTTTT | CASSQDQFLARLFF | NA | TRBV4-1 | NA | TRBJ2-2
TGCGCCAGCAGCAACCGGGGGAACTATGGCTACACCTTC | CASSNRGNYGYTF | NA | TRBV5-1 | NA | TRBJ1-2
TGTGCCACCAGCAGAGGCCACAGGCTGAATCAGCCCCAGCATTTT | CATSRGHRLNQPQHF | NA | TRBV15 | NA | TRBJ1-5
TGTGCCAGCAGTTACGGGGGGACAGGCCTCTACGAGCAGTACTTC | CASSYGGTGLYEQYF | TRBD1 | TRBV6-6 | once | TRBJ2-7